These T cell receptor beta chains were read from a single sample in a study of beta chain features in type 1 diabetes. Method: immunoSEQ multiplex PCR; TCRdb's copy keeps in-frame clones and lacks some. This table holds fewer than 350,000 clones, about 8% found once. The sample consisted of central memory CD4+ T cells from blood. The receptors shown here come from a woman between 18 and 30 years old in good health. The CDR3 runs from the conserved cysteine through the conserved F or W. The D gene is left open where the match is weak.

>TRBV6-5|.|TRBJ2-2
CASSYSFTGELFF
>TRBV6-1|.|TRBJ2-7
CASSMTGTRYF
>TRBV27|.|TRBJ1-5
CASSLESGSNQPQHF
>TRBV7-2|TRBD1|TRBJ1-5
CASSFSTGALSF
>TRBV7-2|TRBD2|TRBJ2-3
CASRATSGSFTDTQYF
>TRBV4-2|TRBD2|TRBJ2-5
CASSSGGRSGAQETQYF
>TRBV7-9|.|TRBJ1-2
CASSLARNYGYTF
>TRBV28|TRBD2|TRBJ2-1
CASSLYAAGANNEQFF
>TRBV27|TRBD1|TRBJ1-3
CASARRTGQGTLIGNTIYF
>TRBV19|.|TRBJ1-3
CASRPDPGNTIYF
>TRBV7-3|TRBD1|TRBJ1-1
CASSPQGGQRAFF
>TRBV28|TRBD1|TRBJ2-4
CASKGGINIQYF
>TRBV6-1|TRBD2|TRBJ2-5
CASSRGLGPETQYF
>TRBV28|.|TRBJ2-5
CASSLAGAETQYF
>TRBV6-6|TRBD2|TRBJ2-1
CASRPAGTSVYNEQFF
>TRBV15|TRBD1|TRBJ2-7
CATSRDRLAGTVASYEQYF
>TRBV6-1|TRBD2|TRBJ2-3
CASRDGLAVTDTQYF
>TRBV7-9|.|TRBJ2-1
CASSLSLASSYNEQFF
>TRBV9|.|TRBJ1-2
CASSVDYKSYGYTF
>TRBV6-1|.|TRBJ1-5
CASSSIQGSNQPQHF
>TRBV14|TRBD2|TRBJ2-1
CASSQGLAQFF
>TRBV30|TRBD2|TRBJ2-3
CAWSSLSGRGTDTQYF
>TRBV18|.|TRBJ2-5
CASSPGGRETQYF
>TRBV9|.|TRBJ2-1
CASSPHVGGEQFF
>TRBV7-2|.|TRBJ2-6
CASSLNSGANVLTF
>TRBV11-1|.|TRBJ1-1
CASTPSVGNTEAFF